Following are 14 T cell receptor beta chains from one sample sequenced in a study of beta chain features in type 1 diabetes (dated by TCRdb to the late 2010s). The library was prepared using the immunoSEQ multiplex PCR assay. The entire isolated RNA was reverse transcribed using the High Capacity cDNA Reverse Transcription Kit, and thus expressed TCRB transcripts were sequenced. TCRdb stores this immuneACCESS table with in-frame sequences only. Part of the clones is absent; in the studies checked, under half of the shortfall reflects unresolved V genes, and no reason is known for the rest. Counted in this sample were hundreds of thousands of clones; approximately 14% of them appeared once. The ten largest make up roughly 7% of the sample. Sequencing used central memory CD4+ T cells from blood. Receptors originate from a man aged 30-40 years in good health.

The CDR3 region has the DNA TGCGCCAGCAGCGCACCGACTGGGAACTATGGCTACACCTTC. It codes for CASSAPTGNYGYTF. The chain links TRBV4-1 to TRBJ1-2; D unresolved. CDR1 and CDR2 (germline): MGHRA, YSYEKL. The V end lost 5 bases, the J end lost 2 bases, and 12 bases lay between the germline ends. The CDR3 sequence is 14 residues long.

Regarding this clone: Other DNA sequences in this sample translate to the same CDR3. The genes are TRBV2 and TRBJ2-2, with D maybe TRBD1 (5 bases). The CDR3 is 15 amino acids. Germline CDR1 SNHLY, CDR2 FYNNEI. Trimming removed 3 bases from V and 0 bases from J, with 8 bases in between. As DNA, the CDR3 is TGTGCCAGCAGTGAGAACAGGCCGAACACCGGGGAGCTGTTTTTT. This sequence encodes CASSENRPNTGELFF.

The chain links TRBV5-1 to TRBJ1-1; D not certain. V lost 3 bases, J lost 2 bases, and 14 bases lay in between. The germline V gene encodes CDR1 SGHRS and CDR2 YFSETQ. The CDR3 consists of 15 residues. The chain's CDR3 is CASSSSLTGNTEAFF. CDR3 sequence (DNA): TGCGCCAGCAGCTCAAGTCTGACGGGCAACACTGAAGCTTTCTTT.

This chain joins TRBV7-2 and TRBJ1-2; 10 positions match TRBD1. With V trimmed by 5 bases and J by 7 bases, 10 bases remained unmatched. Germline CDR1 and CDR2: SGHTA and FQGNSA. The CDR3 loop spans 15 amino acids. CDR3 sequence: CASSHSVGTGAGYTF. The CDR3 DNA reads TGTGCCAGCAGCCATAGCGTAGGGACAGGGGCTGGCTACACCTTC. Complete variable domain (other parts from reference TRBV7-2 and TRBJ1-2): GAGVSQSPSNKVTEKGKDVELRCDPISGHTALYWYRQSLGQGLEFLIYFQGNSAPDKSGLPSDRFSAERTGGSVSTLTIQRTQQEDSAVYLCASSHSVGTGAGYTFGSGTRLTVV.

The chain combines TRBV7-9 with TRBJ2-2, with 10 bases fitting TRBD2. CDR3 size: 18 residues. Germline V CDR1 and CDR2: SEHNR, FQNEAQ (reference sequence). V shed 2 bases, J shed 3 bases, and the junction held 9 bases outside the gene matches. CDR3 DNA: TGTGCCAGCAGCTTACAGCGGGAGGGTCGACGGTACACCGGGGAGCTGTTTTTT. This gives the protein CASSLQREGRRYTGELFF. The full variable domain, with the rest looked up from reference TRBV7-9 and TRBJ2-2, is DTGVSQNPRHKITKRGQNVTFRCDPISEHNRLYWYRQTLGQGPEFLTYFQNEAQLEKSRLLSDRFSAERPKGSFSTLEIQRTEQGDSAMYLCASSLQREGRRYTGELFFGEGSRLTVL.

This chain uses TRBV5-6 with TRBJ1-1; tentatively, D is TRBD1 (5 bases). Germline lookup yields CDR1 SGHDT and CDR2 YYEEEE. CDR3 size: 14 residues. The V and J ends lost 0 bases and 4 bases respectively, with 10 bases between them. CDR3 nucleotide sequence: TGTGCCAGCAGCTTGGTTGTGGGGGGCACTGAAGCTTTCTTT. Translating gives CASSLVVGGTEAFF. The variable domain in full, completed from reference TRBV5-6 and TRBJ1-1, reads DAGVTQSPTHLIKTRGQQVTLRCSPKSGHDTVSWYQQALGQGPQFIFQYYEEEERQRGNFPDRFSGHQFPNYSSELNVNALLLGDSALYLCASSLVVGGTEAFFGQGTRLTVV.

V gene TRBV9 combines with J gene TRBJ2-5, with a tentative D call TRBD2 (5 bases). TRBJ2-7 explains the end of the DNA better; the J call may be wrong. The CDR3 length is 15 residues. Germline V gene sequence: CDR1 SGDLS, CDR2 YYNGEE. The CDR3 region has the DNA TGTGCCAGCAGCGTAGGGAGGACGAATTCCTACGAGCAGTACTTC. Translation gives CASSVGRTNSYEQYF.

The rearrangement links TRBV11-2 to TRBJ2-1, with no clear D. The CDR3 runs 14 residues. Germline values: CDR1 SGHAT, CDR2 FQNNGV. Between the trimmed V and J ends, which lost 7 bases and 9 bases, there was a span of 19 bases. The CDR3 spells CASTPQAGFFEQFF. The CDR3 coding sequence is TGTGCCAGCACCCCTCAAGCCGGATTCTTTGAGCAGTTCTTC.

The chain employs TRBV30 and TRBJ2-3; 12 positions match TRBD2. CDR1 is GTSNPN and CDR2 is SVGIG in the germline V gene (reference sequence). This CDR3 spans 14 amino acids. Trimming took 5 bases from V and 5 from J; bases not matched to a gene: 5. The DNA for the CDR3 is TGTGCCTGGGCTCCGGGACTAGCGGGAGATACGCAGTATTTT. This translates into CAWAPGLAGDTQYF.

This clone was seen more than once but under ten times. This chain joins TRBV14 and TRBJ2-2; 7 bases line up with TRBD2. Germline V gene lookup returns CDR1 SGHDN and CDR2 FVKESK. With 2 bases clipped from V and 7 bases from J, the junction kept 4 bases outside the gene matches. This CDR3 is built from 14 residues. This CDR3 is CASSQRAGIGELFF. The CDR3, as DNA: TGTGCCAGCAGCCAAAGAGCGGGGATCGGGGAGCTGTTTTTT.

Comments on this clone: A read error likely explains this, since a far larger clone differs by one base. The rearrangement links TRBV11-1 to TRBJ1-3; tentatively, D is TRBD1 (5 bases). The germline V gene has CDR1 SGHAT and CDR2 FQDESV (reference sequence). With 5 bases removed from V and 6 bases from J, the gap between germline ends came to 11 bases. The CDR3 covers 13 residues. CDR3 in DNA: TGTGCCAGCAGCCAAGGAGGGGAAAACACCATATATTTT. Its translation: CASSQGGENTIYF.

There are a few counts of this clone. The chain is built from TRBV18 and TRBJ1-2, with D tentatively TRBD1 (5 bases). In germline, CDR1 is KGHSH, CDR2 LQKENI. The CDR3 runs 14 residues. Trimming pared 5 bases from V and 8 bases from J, leaving 18 bases between. Written as DNA, the CDR3 is TGTGCCAGCTCAAGGGTTGGCAGGGACGGCGGCTACACCTTC. This gives the protein CASSRVGRDGGYTF.

This clone has a handful of counts. CDR3 residues: CASSFRGGTDTQYF. In DNA form, the CDR3 reads TGTGCCAGCAGTTTCAGGGGGGGGACAGATACGCAGTATTTT. V is TRBV6-1 and J is TRBJ2-3; possibly TRBD1 or TRBD2 for D (7 bases each). The V end lost 5 bases, the J end lost 3 bases, and 12 bases lay between the germline ends. From germline, CDR1 is MNHNS and CDR2 SASEGT. There are 14 residues in the CDR3.

This clone was counted only a few times. CDR3 bases: TGTGCCAGCAGCTTAGAAACCGGACAGTACAATGAGCAGTTCTTC. This encodes CASSLETGQYNEQFF. The chain is built from TRBV7-2 and TRBJ2-1; D is perhaps TRBD1 (6 bases). CDR1 and CDR2 (germline): SGHTA, FQGNSA. The CDR3 runs 15 residues. The V end was cut by 1 base, the J end by 4 bases, with 11 bases between.